This T cell receptor (beta chain) was retrieved from a study of blood T cell repertoires in COVID-19. Study in general: The cDNA or gDNA used as material had been derived from T cells, B-cell-depleted T cells, or PBMCs.

Only in-frame clones appear in the TCRdb table, and some are missing; sequencing was by immunoSEQ multiplex PCR. The sample records about 100,000 clones, 90% to 95% being singletons. Per germline, CDR1 SGHTA and CDR2 FQGNSA. Germline trimming cut 3 bases from V and 3 bases from J; bases unmatched to any gene: 4. The CDR3 is made up of 15 amino acids. The origin of this receptor is a man in his fifties with active COVID-19. The V gene is TRBV7-2, the J gene TRBJ2-5; the match to TRBD2 covers 10 bases. Sequencing was done on a sample of peripheral blood. CDR3 nucleotides: TGTGCCAGCAGCTTTAGCGGGGGGAACAAAGAGACCCAGTACTTC. As protein: CASSFSGGNKETQYF.